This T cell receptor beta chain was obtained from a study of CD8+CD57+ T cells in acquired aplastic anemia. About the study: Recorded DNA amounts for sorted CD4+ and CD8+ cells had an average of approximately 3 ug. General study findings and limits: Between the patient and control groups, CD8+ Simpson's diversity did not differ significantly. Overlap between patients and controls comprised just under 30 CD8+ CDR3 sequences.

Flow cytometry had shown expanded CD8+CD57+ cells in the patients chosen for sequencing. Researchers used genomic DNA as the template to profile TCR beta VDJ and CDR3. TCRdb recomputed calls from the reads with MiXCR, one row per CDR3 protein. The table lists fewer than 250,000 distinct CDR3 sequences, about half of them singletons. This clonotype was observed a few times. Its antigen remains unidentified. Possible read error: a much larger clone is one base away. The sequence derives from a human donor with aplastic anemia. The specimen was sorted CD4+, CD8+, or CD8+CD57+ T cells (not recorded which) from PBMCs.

For the CDR3, the DNA is TGTGCCAGCAGCTTAGGTCCGGGGACAGGCCAAGGGACCCAGTACTTC. Translation: CASSLGPGTGQGTQYF. The chain carries TRBV12-3 or TRBV12-4 and TRBJ2-5; 8 positions agree with TRBD1. CDR3 length: 16 residues.